The clone carrying this T cell receptor beta chain was detected many times. Its antigen is undetermined. TCR beta CDR3 regions were amplified from RNA. HTBI primers were employed in a first-round RT-PCR of the TCR CDR3. Using its own MiXCR run on the multiplex PCR reads, TCRdb lists one record per CDR3 protein. The sample lists around 350,000 distinct CDR3 sequences; 12% to 15% were seen once. Looked up from germline, CDR1 is SGHTA and CDR2 is FQGNSA. There are 17 residues in the CDR3. With 1 base clipped from V and 0 bases from J, the junction kept 4 bases outside the gene matches. This record comes from a study of T cells in Graves' hyperthyroidism and ophthalmopathy. Looking at the study overall: Peripheral blood collection took place at initial diagnosis, before any treatment. Findings of the study overall: Clonotypes that were expanded in thyroid above 0.001 mostly appeared in blood too.

Each ophthalmopathy patient scored at least 3 on the Clinical Activity Score and at least 4 on NOSPECS grade, with duration under 3 months. From roughly 10 ml of fresh peripheral blood, PBMCs were isolated. This receptor was obtained from a woman aged 60-75 years with Graves' ophthalmopathy. The rearrangement joins TRBV7-2 to TRBJ2-5; the match to TRBD1 covers 11 bases. Sequenced sample: blood. CDR3 sequence: CASSLGGQGGYQETQYF. CDR3 bases: TGTGCCAGCAGCTTAGGGGGACAGGGGGGGTACCAAGAGACCCAGTACTTC.